This TCR beta chain is from a study of blood T cell repertoires in COVID-19. Profiled with immunoSEQ multiplex PCR; TCRdb holds only in-frame clones, not every one. The table shows around 140,000 clones, with over 80% occurring only once. CDR3 size: 15 residues. In germline, CDR1 is MNHNY, CDR2 SVGAGI (reference sequence). Trimming pared 9 bases from V and 4 bases from J, leaving 21 bases between. The sequencing input was peripheral blood. The gene calls are TRBV6-6 and TRBJ2-5; D may be TRBD2 (6 bases). This sequence originates from a human donor in a cohort sampled during active COVID-19. CDR3 DNA: TGTGCCAGTGTCACAGCGGGCCTACCCACAGAGACCCAGTACTTC. It specifies CASVTAGLPTETQYF.